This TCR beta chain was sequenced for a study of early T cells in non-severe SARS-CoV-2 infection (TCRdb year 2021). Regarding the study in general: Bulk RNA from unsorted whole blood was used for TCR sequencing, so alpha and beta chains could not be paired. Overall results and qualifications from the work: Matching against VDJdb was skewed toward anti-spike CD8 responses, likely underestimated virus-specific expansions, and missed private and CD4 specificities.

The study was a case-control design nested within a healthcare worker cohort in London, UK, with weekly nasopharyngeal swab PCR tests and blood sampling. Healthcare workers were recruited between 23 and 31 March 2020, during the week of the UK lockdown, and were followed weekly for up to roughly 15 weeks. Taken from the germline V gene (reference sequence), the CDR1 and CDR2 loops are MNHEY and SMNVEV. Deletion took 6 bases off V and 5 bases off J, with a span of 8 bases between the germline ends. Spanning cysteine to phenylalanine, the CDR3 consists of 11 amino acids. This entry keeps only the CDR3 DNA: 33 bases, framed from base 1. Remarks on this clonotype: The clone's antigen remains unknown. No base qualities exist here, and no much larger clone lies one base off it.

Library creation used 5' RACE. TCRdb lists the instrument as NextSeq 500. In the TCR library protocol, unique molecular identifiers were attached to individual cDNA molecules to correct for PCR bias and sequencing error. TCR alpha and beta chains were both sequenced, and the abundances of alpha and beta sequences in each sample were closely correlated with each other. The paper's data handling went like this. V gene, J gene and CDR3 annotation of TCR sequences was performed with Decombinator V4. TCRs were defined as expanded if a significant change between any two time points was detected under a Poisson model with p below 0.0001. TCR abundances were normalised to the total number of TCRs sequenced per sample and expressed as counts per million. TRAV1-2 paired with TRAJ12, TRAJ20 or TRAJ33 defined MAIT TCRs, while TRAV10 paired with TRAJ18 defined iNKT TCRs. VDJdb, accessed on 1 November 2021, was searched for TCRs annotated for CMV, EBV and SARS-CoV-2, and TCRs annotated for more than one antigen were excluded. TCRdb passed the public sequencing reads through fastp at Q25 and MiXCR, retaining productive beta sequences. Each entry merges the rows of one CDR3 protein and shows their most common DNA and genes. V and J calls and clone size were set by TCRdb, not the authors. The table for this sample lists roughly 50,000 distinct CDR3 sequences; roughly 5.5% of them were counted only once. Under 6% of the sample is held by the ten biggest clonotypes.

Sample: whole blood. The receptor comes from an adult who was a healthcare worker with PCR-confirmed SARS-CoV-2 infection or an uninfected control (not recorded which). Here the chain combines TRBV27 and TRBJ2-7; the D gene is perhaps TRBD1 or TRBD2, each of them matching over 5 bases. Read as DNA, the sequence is TGTGCCAGCAGAGTGGGGGACGAGCAGTACTTC. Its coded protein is CASRVGDEQYF.